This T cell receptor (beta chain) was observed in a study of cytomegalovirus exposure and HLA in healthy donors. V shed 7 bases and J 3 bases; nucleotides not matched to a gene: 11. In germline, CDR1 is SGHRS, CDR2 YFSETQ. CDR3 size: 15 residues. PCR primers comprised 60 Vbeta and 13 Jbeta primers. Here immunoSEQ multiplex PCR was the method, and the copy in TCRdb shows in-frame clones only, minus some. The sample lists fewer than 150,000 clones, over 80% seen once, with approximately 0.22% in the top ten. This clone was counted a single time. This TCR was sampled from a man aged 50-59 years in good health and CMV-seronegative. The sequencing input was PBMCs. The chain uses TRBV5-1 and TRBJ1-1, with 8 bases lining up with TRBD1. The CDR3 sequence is CASSRTGKGDTEAFF. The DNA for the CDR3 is TGCGCCAGCTCGAGGACAGGGAAGGGAGACACTGAAGCTTTCTTT.